The 26 T cell receptor beta chains presented below share a single source sample, sequenced in a study of cytotoxic CD8 clonotypes in ibrutinib-treated CLL. Sequenced by immunoSEQ multiplex PCR; TCRdb stores in-frame clones only, minus some. The repertoire holds about 120,000 clones, 58% seen once, with 30% to 45% in the top ten. Sample: PBMCs, taken after 24 months of ibrutinib treatment. These receptors were collected from a human donor with chronic lymphocytic leukemia.

The V gene is TRBV6-5, the J gene TRBJ2-5; D may be TRBD1 (5 bases). The V end was cut by 6 bases, the J end by 0 bases, with 8 bases between. Germline V lookup: CDR1 MNHEY, CDR2 SVGAGI. The CDR3 covers 13 residues. CDR3: CASRRTNQETQYF. The CDR3 DNA reads as TGTGCCAGCAGGAGGACAAACCAAGAGACCCAGTACTTC.

The chain joins TRBV7-2 to TRBJ1-4, with D perhaps TRBD1 (5 bases). Trimming left V 1 base short and J 8 bases short, with 14 bases between. From germline, CDR1 is SGHTA and CDR2 FQGNSA. The CDR3 consists of 15 residues. CDR3 DNA: TGTGCCAGCAGCTTAGTTGGCGAGGGGCAGGAAAAACTGTTTTTT. This codes for CASSLVGEGQEKLFF. The variable domain in full, completed from reference TRBV7-2 and TRBJ1-4, reads GAGVSQSPSNKVTEKGKDVELRCDPISGHTALYWYRQSLGQGLEFLIYFQGNSAPDKSGLPSDRFSAERTGGSVSTLTIQRTQQEDSAVYLCASSLVGEGQEKLFFGSGTQLSVL.

The V and J genes are TRBV7-2 and TRBJ2-3, with 8 nucleotides matching TRBD2. Trimming cost V 5 bases and J 14 bases; bases outside gene matches: 15. The CDR3 sequence is 14 residues long. Germline CDR1 reads SGHTA; CDR2 reads FQGNSA. CDR3 loop: CASSGSRGEGRAYF. CDR3 coding DNA: TGTGCCAGCAGCGGGTCGCGGGGGGAGGGGCGCGCGTATTTT.

The chain joins TRBV4-2 to TRBJ2-7; D is unresolved. Germline loops: CDR1 LGHNA, CDR2 YNFKEQ. The V gene lost 2 bases and the J gene lost 3 bases, with 11 bases spanning the gap. The CDR3 is 14 amino acids. CDR3 DNA sequence: TGTGCCAGCAGCCAAACCAGGACCGGCTACGAGCAGTACTTC. Its translation is CASSQTRTGYEQYF.

The rearrangement uses TRBV29-1 and TRBJ1-1; D not certain. The CDR3 contains 12 residues. The germline gives CDR1 SQVTM, CDR2 ANQGSEA. V was shortened by 7 bases and J by 2 bases, with 11 bases between the two germline ends. The CDR3, as DNA: TGCAGCGGTGGGCTGAGAAACACTGAAGCTTTCTTT. This codes for CSGGLRNTEAFF.

V gene TRBV30 combines with J gene TRBJ2-2; weak D call: TRBD2 (5 bases). The V and J ends lost 4 bases and 3 bases respectively, with 12 bases between them. The CDR3 totals 14 residues. CDR1 GTSNPN and CDR2 SVGIG come from the germline V gene (reference sequence). This CDR3 reads CAWMYGEHTGELFF. CDR3 in DNA: TGTGCCTGGATGTACGGGGAGCACACCGGGGAGCTGTTTTTT.

This chain links TRBV25-1 with TRBJ2-1; 7 bases line up with TRBD1. CDR1 and CDR2 (germline): MGHDK, SYGVNS. The CDR3 has 14 amino acids. J lost 6 bases, V lost 5 bases, and 7 bases had no gene match. Here the CDR3 DNA reads TGTGCCAGCAGTACACCCGGGACAGTCAATGAGCAGTTCTTC. This sequence encodes CASSTPGTVNEQFF.

The V and J genes are TRBV7-2 and TRBJ2-2; D may be TRBD2 (6 bases). Trimming took 5 bases from V and 13 from J, leaving 26 bases between them. Germline CDR1 reads SGHTA; CDR2 reads FQGNSA. This CDR3 is built from 16 residues. Here the CDR3 DNA reads TGTGCCAGCAGCCAACCACGGGCCGCTGGTGTCGGGAGGCTGTTTTTT. This encodes CASSQPRAAGVGRLFF.

This clone was observed a handful of times. J is TRBJ2-7 and V is TRBV4-1; no reliable D call. CDR1 MGHRA and CDR2 YSYEKL come from the germline V gene. Trimming removed 1 base from V and 0 bases from J, with 1 base in between. CDR3 length: 12 residues. Here the CDR3 reads CASSQVSYEQYF. CDR3 nucleotide sequence: TGCGCCAGCAGCCAAGTCTCCTACGAGCAGTACTTC.

There are a few counts of this clone. The chain links TRBV6-1 to TRBJ1-2; D possibly corresponds to TRBD1 (5 bases). The germline CDR1 and CDR2 sequences are MNHNS and SASEGT. This CDR3 spans 11 amino acids. Trimming stripped 6 bases from V and 8 bases from J, with 10 bases between. The CDR3, as DNA: TGTGCCAGCAGCCTTCAGGGCGGCTACACCTTC. Translation: CASSLQGGYTF.

J is TRBJ1-4 and V is TRBV29-1; D not resolved. The germline CDR1 and CDR2 sequences are SQVTM and ANQGSEA. V lost 4 bases to trimming and J lost 0 bases, with 15 bases between them. CDR3 size: 16 residues. The CDR3 sequence is CSVVIGLSSTNEKLFF. Written as DNA, the CDR3 is TGCAGCGTTGTCATCGGGTTGAGTTCAACTAATGAAAAACTGTTTTTT.

This clone was observed a handful of times. The CDR3 loop reads CASSLGSWNTGELFF. Here the CDR3 DNA reads TGCGCCAGCAGCTTGGGGAGTTGGAACACCGGGGAGCTGTTTTTT. The chain recombines TRBV4-3 with TRBJ2-2, with a tentative D call TRBD2 (5 bases). The V end was cut by 5 bases, the J end by 1 base, with 11 bases between. The CDR3 has 15 amino acids. Germline values: CDR1 LGHNA, CDR2 YSLEER.

The chain couples TRBV16 to TRBJ2-5; D is perhaps TRBD1 or TRBD2 (5 bases each). The CDR3 sequence is 13 residues long. The V gene's germline CDR1 is KGHSY and CDR2 FQNENV. Trimming pared 8 bases from V and 7 bases from J, leaving 17 bases between. CDR3 sequence: CASGGQAQGTQYF. The CDR3 nucleotides are TGTGCCAGCGGCGGGCAGGCTCAGGGGACCCAGTACTTC.

As regards this clone: One junction end does not reproduce the germline sequence, and a read error may be involved. This chain uses TRBV7-2 with TRBJ2-7; 8 bases map to TRBD2. This CDR3 is built from 14 residues. Germline V gives CDR1 SGHTA, CDR2 FQGNSA. In nucleotides, the CDR3 is TGTGCCAGCAGTTTAGTAGCGGGACCCTACGAGCAGTACTTC. Encoded protein: CASSLVAGPYEQYF.

The rearrangement links TRBV5-4 to TRBJ2-7; a weak D match, TRBD1 (6 bases). Deletions cut 4 bases from V and 2 bases from J, with 10 bases between. CDR3 size: 13 residues. Germline-derived CDR1 and CDR2 are SGHNT and YYREEE (reference sequence). The CDR3 DNA sequence: TGTGCCAGCAGCCCCGACAGGACCTACGAGCAGTACTTC. Translating gives CASSPDRTYEQYF. The whole variable domain, remainder taken from reference TRBV5-4 and TRBJ2-7, is ETGVTQSPTHLIKTRGQQVTLRCSSQSGHNTVSWYQQALGQGPQFIFQYYREEENGRGNFPPRFSGLQFPNYSSELNVNALELDDSALYLCASSPDRTYEQYFGPGTRLTVT.

The genes are TRBV29-1 and TRBJ2-2; D gene unclear. The germline V gene encodes CDR1 SQVTM and CDR2 ANQGSEA. CDR3 size: 14 residues. Trimming shortened V by 4 bases and J by 3 bases, and 12 bases separated the two germline ends. The chain's CDR3 is CSVARIVDTGELFF. CDR3 nucleotides: TGCAGCGTTGCAAGGATTGTCGACACCGGGGAGCTGTTTTTT.

This clone was seen a few times. This rearrangement joins TRBV5-1 to TRBJ2-1, with TRBD1 matching over 10 bases. Germline V gene data show CDR1 as SGHRS and CDR2 as YFSETQ. CDR3 length: 16 amino acids. The ends lost 3 bases at V and 7 bases at J; junction bases unmatched: 10. The CDR3 sequence: CASSSSGQGGRNEQFF. In nucleotides, the CDR3 is TGCGCCAGCAGCTCCTCCGGACAGGGGGGCCGGAATGAGCAGTTCTTC.

Comment on this clone: This sample also contains other DNA sequences that code for the same CDR3. The J gene is TRBJ1-2, the V gene TRBV5-1; D is uncertain. Trimming pared 0 bases from V and 7 bases from J, leaving 10 bases between. The CDR3 runs to 13 residues. Germline V gene sequence: CDR1 SGHRS, CDR2 YFSETQ. The CDR3 region is CASSLEGVGGYTF. CDR3 in DNA: TGCGCCAGCAGCTTGGAAGGTGTGGGTGGCTACACCTTC.

The rearrangement links TRBV5-1 to TRBJ2-3; D remains ambiguous. The V end was cut by 8 bases, the J end by 2 bases, with 15 bases between. CDR3 size: 14 residues. Germline loops: CDR1 SGHRS, CDR2 YFSETQ. This CDR3 reads CASHRDRDTDTQYF. The CDR3 DNA reads as TGCGCCAGTCACAGAGATAGGGACACAGATACGCAGTATTTT.

The chain uses TRBV5-4 and TRBJ2-2; D remains ambiguous. Germline-derived CDR1 and CDR2 are SGHNT and YYREEE (reference sequence). Trimming removed 4 bases at V and 3 bases at J, with 13 bases between. This CDR3 comprises 15 residues. In DNA form, the CDR3 reads TGTGCCAGCAGCCCCCGAGTCTTAGACACCGGGGAGCTGTTTTTT. This encodes CASSPRVLDTGELFF.

This clone has only a few counts. The J gene is TRBJ1-3, the V gene TRBV5-4; D is perhaps TRBD1 (5 bases). V was clipped by 1 base and J by 0 bases, with 11 bases between them. Germline V gene sequence: CDR1 SGHNT, CDR2 YYREEE (reference sequence). This CDR3 has 16 residues. CDR3 amino acids: CASSLWGRFSGNTIYF. CDR3 DNA: TGTGCCAGCAGCTTGTGGGGGAGGTTCTCTGGAAACACCATATATTTT.

The chain is built from TRBV2 and TRBJ2-1, with 7 positions matching TRBD1. V gave up 5 bases and J gave up 9 bases; unmatched junction bases: 22. The CDR3 totals 18 residues. Germline V gene data show CDR1 as SNHLY and CDR2 as FYNNEI. CDR3 sequence (DNA): TGTGCCAGCAGTCAACCTCGCCACAGGGGCGGCTCCTCGATTGAGCAGTTCTTC. As protein: CASSQPRHRGGSSIEQFF.

CDR3 loop: CASSVQSSGELFF. CDR3 DNA: TGTGCCAGCAGCGTACAGTCGTCCGGGGAGCTGTTTTTT. This sequence joins TRBV9 and TRBJ2-2; D gene uncertain. Germline CDR1 reads SGDLS; CDR2 reads YYNGEE. The CDR3 is 13 residues long. The germline V and J ends were trimmed by 1 base and 6 bases, with 7 bases remaining between them.

This clone has just one count. V gene TRBV10-1 combines with J gene TRBJ2-7; D may be TRBD1 (6 bases). Germline assignment: CDR1 WNHNN and CDR2 SYGVQD (reference sequence). The CDR3 is 13 amino acids. Trimming left V 6 bases short and J 2 bases short, with 11 bases between. The CDR3 region has the DNA TGCGCCAGCAGCAGGACAGTTCCCTACGAGCAGTACTTC. Protein: CASSRTVPYEQYF.

The chain is built from TRBV18 and TRBJ1-5; 8 nucleotides line up with TRBD1. The CDR3 length is 16 residues. Germline assignment: CDR1 KGHSH and CDR2 LQKENI. V was pared by 2 bases and J by 4 bases, with 7 bases of the junction left unmatched. CDR3 residues: CASSPKTGVGNQPQHF. The CDR3 DNA is TGTGCCAGCTCACCAAAGACAGGGGTGGGGAATCAGCCCCAGCATTTT. The full variable domain, its missing parts supplied by reference TRBV18 and TRBJ1-5, is NAGVMQNPRHLVRRRGQEARLRCSPMKGHSHVYWYRQLPEEGLKFMVYLQKENIIDESGMPKERFSAEFPKEGPSILRIQQVVRGDSAAYFCASSPKTGVGNQPQHFGDGTRLSIL.

The rearrangement uses TRBV4-2 and TRBJ2-4; D not certain. The V gene lost 4 bases and the J gene lost 0 bases, with 10 bases spanning the gap. The CDR3 is 15 amino acids. Germline assignment: CDR1 LGHNA and CDR2 YNFKEQ. CDR3: CASSPDTLAKNIQYF. CDR3 sequence (DNA): TGTGCCAGCAGCCCCGACACTTTAGCCAAAAACATTCAGTACTTC.